This T cell receptor beta chain was documented in a study of post-analysis software for immune sequencing data. Study-wide findings and caveats: Patients had higher frequencies than controls of five TRBV segments, including TRBV5-6, TRBV5-1 and TRBV20-1. By F measure, samples from a shared preparation batch strongly co-clustered. The normalized Chao1 diversity of multiple sclerosis patients was significantly lower than that of controls.

Germline lookup yields CDR1 LGHDT and CDR2 YNNKEL (reference sequence). Trimming cost V 2 bases and J 1 base; bases outside gene matches: 4. The CDR3 spans 15 residues. This clonotype was seen a handful of times. Its target is unknown. Every TCR beta cDNA library bore unique molecular identifiers. T cells, roughly 0.95 to 10 million of them, yielded roughly 470,000 cDNA molecules. One entry per CDR3 protein results from TCRdb running MiXCR on the PCR reads. The sample yields approximately 360,000 distinct CDR3 sequences, about a third seen once. The chain recombines TRBV3-1 with TRBJ1-1; 7 bases match TRBD1. The receptor's source is a girl aged 5-17 years with multiple sclerosis. The material sequenced was blood. This CDR3 is CASSQPQGGNTEAFF. The CDR3, as DNA: TGTGCCAGCAGCCAACCGCAGGGGGGGAACACTGAAGCTTTCTTT.